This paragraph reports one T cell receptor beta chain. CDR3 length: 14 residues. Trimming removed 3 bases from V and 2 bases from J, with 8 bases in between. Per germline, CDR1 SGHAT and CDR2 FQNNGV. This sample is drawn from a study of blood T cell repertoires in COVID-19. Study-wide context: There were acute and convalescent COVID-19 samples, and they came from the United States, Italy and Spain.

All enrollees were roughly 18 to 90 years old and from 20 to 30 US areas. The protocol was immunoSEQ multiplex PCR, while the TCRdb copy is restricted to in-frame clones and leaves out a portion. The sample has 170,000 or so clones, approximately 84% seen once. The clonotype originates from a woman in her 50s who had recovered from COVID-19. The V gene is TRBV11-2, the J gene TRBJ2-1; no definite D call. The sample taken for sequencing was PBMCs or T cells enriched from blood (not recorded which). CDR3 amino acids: CASSLIPTYNEQFF. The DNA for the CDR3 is TGTGCCAGCAGCTTGATACCTACCTACAATGAGCAGTTCTTC.